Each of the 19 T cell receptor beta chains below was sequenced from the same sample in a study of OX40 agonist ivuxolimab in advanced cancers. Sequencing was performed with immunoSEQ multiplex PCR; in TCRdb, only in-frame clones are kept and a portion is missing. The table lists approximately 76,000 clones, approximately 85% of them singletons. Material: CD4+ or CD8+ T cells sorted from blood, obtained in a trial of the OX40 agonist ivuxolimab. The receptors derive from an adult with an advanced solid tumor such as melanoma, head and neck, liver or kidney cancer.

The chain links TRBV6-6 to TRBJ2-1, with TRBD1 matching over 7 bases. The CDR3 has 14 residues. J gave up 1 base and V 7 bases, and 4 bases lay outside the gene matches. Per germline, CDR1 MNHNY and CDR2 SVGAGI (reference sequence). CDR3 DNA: TGTGCCAGCACCCCGGGACAGTCCTACAATGAGCAGTTCTTC. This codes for CASTPGQSYNEQFF.

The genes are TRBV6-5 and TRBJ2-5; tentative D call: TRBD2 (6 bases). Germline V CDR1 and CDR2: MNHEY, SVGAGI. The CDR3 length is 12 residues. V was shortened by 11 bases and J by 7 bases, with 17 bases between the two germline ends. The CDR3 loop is CASRTTEGTQYF. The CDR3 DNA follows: TGTGCCTCCCGGACCACGGAGGGGACCCAGTACTTC.

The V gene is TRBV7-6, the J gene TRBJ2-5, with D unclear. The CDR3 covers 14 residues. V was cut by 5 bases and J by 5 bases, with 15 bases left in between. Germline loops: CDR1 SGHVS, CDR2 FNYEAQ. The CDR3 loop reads CASSRTGVGETQYF. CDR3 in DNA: TGTGCCAGCAGCCGCACTGGGGTAGGGGAGACCCAGTACTTC.

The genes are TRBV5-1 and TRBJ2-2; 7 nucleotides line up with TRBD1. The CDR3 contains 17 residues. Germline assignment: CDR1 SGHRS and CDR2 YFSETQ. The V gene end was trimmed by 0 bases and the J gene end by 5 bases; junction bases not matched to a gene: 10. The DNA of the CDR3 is TGCGCCAGCAGCTTGGTCAGGGGGAAGTATGTGACCGGGGAGCTGTTTTTT. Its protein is CASSLVRGKYVTGELFF.

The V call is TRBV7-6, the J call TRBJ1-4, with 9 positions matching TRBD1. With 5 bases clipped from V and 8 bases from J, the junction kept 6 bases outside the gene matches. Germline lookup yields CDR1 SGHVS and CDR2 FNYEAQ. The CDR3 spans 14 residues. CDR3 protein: CASSKGQGREKLFF. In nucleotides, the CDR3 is TGTGCCAGCAGCAAGGGACAGGGCAGGGAAAAACTGTTTTTT.

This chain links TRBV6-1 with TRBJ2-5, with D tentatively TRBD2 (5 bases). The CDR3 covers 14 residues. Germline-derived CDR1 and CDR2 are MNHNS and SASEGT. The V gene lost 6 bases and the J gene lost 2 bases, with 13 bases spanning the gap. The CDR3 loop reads CASREVYRQETQYF. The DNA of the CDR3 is TGTGCCAGCAGGGAGGTTTACAGACAAGAGACCCAGTACTTC.

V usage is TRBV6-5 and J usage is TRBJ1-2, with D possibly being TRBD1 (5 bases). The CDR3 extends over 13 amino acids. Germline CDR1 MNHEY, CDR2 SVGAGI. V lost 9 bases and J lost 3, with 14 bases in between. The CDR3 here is CARRRGRDYGYTF. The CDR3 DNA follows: TGTGCCAGGAGGAGGGGAAGGGACTATGGCTACACCTTC.

The CDR3 here is CASSQDRGTYEQYF. The CDR3 DNA reads TGTGCCAGCAGCCAAGATAGGGGGACATACGAGCAGTACTTC. The chain uses TRBV4-2 and TRBJ2-7, with D maybe TRBD1 (6 bases). Germline assignment: CDR1 LGHNA and CDR2 YNFKEQ. CDR3 length: 14 residues. Trimming pared 0 bases from V and 4 bases from J, leaving 10 bases between.

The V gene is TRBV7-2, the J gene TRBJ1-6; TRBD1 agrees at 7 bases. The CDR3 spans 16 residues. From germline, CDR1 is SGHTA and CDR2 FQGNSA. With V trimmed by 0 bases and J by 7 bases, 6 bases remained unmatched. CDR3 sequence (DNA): TGTGCCAGCAGCTTAGCCTCGGGACAGCAAAATTCACCCCTCCACTTT. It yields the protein CASSLASGQQNSPLHF.

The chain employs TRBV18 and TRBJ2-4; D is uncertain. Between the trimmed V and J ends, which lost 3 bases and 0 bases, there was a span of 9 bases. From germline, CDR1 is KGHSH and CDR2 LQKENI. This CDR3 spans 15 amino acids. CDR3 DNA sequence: TGTGCCAGCTCACCCGTCGAACTAGCCAAAAACATTCAGTACTTC. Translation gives CASSPVELAKNIQYF.

The CDR3 nucleotides are TGTGCCAGCAGCTTATATGCGGCACATGGATCCTACAATGAGCAGTTCTTC. Translation: CASSLYAAHGSYNEQFF. This rearrangement joins TRBV5-4 to TRBJ2-1; D remains ambiguous. Trimming removed 2 bases at V and 1 base at J, with 16 bases between. This CDR3 spans 17 amino acids. Germline loops: CDR1 SGHNT, CDR2 YYREEE (reference sequence).

In nucleotides, the CDR3 is TGCGCCAGCAGCTTGGGTCAGGGGGGTAATGAAAAACTGTTTTTT. Its protein product is CASSLGQGGNEKLFF. The chain carries TRBV5-1 and TRBJ1-4; 7 nucleotides agree with TRBD1. Germline values: CDR1 SGHRS, CDR2 YFSETQ. Trimming cost V 0 bases and J 4 bases; bases outside gene matches: 3. The CDR3 has 15 amino acids. The complete variable domain, with remaining parts taken from reference TRBV5-1 and TRBJ1-4, reads KAGVTQTPRYLIKTRGQQVTLSCSPISGHRSVSWYQQTPGQGLQFLFEYFSETQRNKGNFPGRFSGRQFSNSRSEMNVSTLELGDSALYLCASSLGQGGNEKLFFGSGTQLSVL.

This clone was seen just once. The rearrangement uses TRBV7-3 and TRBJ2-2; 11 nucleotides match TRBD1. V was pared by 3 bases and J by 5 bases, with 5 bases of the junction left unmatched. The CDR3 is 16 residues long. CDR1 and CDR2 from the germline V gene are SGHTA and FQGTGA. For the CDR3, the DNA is TGTGCCAGCAGCTTGGAGGGACAGGGGGGAACCGGGGAGCTGTTTTTT. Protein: CASSLEGQGGTGELFF.

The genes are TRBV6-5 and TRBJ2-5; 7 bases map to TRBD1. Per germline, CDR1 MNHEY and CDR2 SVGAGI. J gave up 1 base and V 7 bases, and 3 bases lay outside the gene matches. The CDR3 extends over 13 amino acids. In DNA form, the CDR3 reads TGTGCCAGCACCGGGACAGCCCAAGAGACCCAGTACTTC. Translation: CASTGTAQETQYF.

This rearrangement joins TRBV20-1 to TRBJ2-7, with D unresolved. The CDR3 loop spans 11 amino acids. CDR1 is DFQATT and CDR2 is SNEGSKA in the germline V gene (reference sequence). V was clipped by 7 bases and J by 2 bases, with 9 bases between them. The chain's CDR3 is CSVQRAYEQYF. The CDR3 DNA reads TGCAGTGTTCAACGGGCCTACGAGCAGTACTTC.

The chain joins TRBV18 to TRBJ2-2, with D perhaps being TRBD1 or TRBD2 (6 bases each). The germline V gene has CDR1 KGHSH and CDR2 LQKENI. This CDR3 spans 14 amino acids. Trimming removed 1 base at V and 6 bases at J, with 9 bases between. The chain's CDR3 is CASSPRGAPGELFF. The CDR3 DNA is TGTGCCAGCTCACCACGGGGGGCCCCCGGGGAGCTGTTTTTT.

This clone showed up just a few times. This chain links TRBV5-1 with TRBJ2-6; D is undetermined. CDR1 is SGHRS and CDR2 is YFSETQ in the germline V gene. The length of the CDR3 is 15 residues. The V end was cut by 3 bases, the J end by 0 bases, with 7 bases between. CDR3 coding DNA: TGCGCCAGCAGCTCGGATGACTCTGGGGCCAACGTCCTGACTTTC. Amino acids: CASSSDDSGANVLTF.

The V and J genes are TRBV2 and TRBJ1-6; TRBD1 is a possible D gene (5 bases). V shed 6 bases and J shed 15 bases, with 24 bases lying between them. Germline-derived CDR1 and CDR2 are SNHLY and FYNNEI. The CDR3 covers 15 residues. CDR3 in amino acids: CASRSSGTGLSVLHF. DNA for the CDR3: TGTGCCAGCAGAAGTTCCGGGACGGGACTTTCGGTCCTCCACTTT.

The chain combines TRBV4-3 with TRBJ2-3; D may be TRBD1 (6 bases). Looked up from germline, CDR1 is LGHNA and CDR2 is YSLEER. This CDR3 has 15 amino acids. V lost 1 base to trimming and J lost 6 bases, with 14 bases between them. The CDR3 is CASSQGQGSGDTQYF. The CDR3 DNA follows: TGCGCCAGCAGCCAAGGGCAGGGGTCGGGGGATACGCAGTATTTT.